The entry below gives a single T cell receptor beta chain sequence along with its context. Its antigen specificity is not known. No qualities accompany the bases; no much larger clone lies one base away. From its cysteine to its phenylalanine, the CDR3 spans 12 amino acids. CDR3 DNA only is kept here, 36 bases in frame from base 1. V sheds 6 bases and J sheds 5 bases, leaving 10 bases between their ends. This sample was included in a study of blood T cell repertoires in COVID-19 (dated by TCRdb to the early 2020s). About the investigation overall: Collaborator samples came from the United States, Italy and Spain and covered acute and convalescent phases of COVID-19. The material from the prospective study consisted of cDNA or gDNA derived from T cells, B-cell-depleted T cells, or PBMCs. The dataset comprised deeply sampled blood TCRbeta repertoires from subjects exposed to, actively infected with, or recovered from COVID-19. The repertoires were made available in a free public database intended to serve as a resource for research on the immune response to SARS-CoV-2. The samples were drawn from two sources: the first 160 participants of the ongoing ImmuneRACE study, and 1,254 subjects contributed by 6 global collaborators. The sample metadata nearly always contained a de-identified subject ID, COVID-19 status, age in years and sex. HLA class I and class II types, where available, came from metadata supplied by the sample provider rather than from assay-based typing. The paper as a whole reports these results and caveats: The amount of clinical and demographic metadata varied by source and participant and was provided uncurated.

TCRbeta CDR3 regions were amplified from genomic DNA by means of the immunoSEQ Assay, a bias-controlled multiplex PCR. On the study's bioinformatics: Within the assay, amplification of reference gene primers was used to estimate how many nucleated cells each sample contained. To quantify the absolute abundance of each unique TCRbeta CDR3 rearrangement, sequence reads were collapsed and filtered. For each sample, productive Simpson clonality was calculated by taking the square root of Simpson's diversity index across productive rearrangements. The immuneACCESS repertoire file appears here via TCRdb, limited to in-frame rearrangements. These files lack a portion of the clones; in checked studies, under half of the deficit traces to unresolved V genes, and the cause of the others is not known. D and trimming come from the DNA, and the V and J calls and clone size come from that table. Across this sample there are 160,000 or so clones, with roughly 84% seen only once. The ten largest account for 15% of the sample.

Participants in the prospective study were enrolled through a virtual design, were aged roughly 18 to 90 years, and lived in fewer than 30 United States geographic areas. In the prospective study, cohorts were assigned on the basis of participant-reported clinical history obtained from a screening survey and a study questionnaire. Recovered participants in ImmuneRACE Cohort 3 were defined as having two consecutive negative NP/OP PCR tests, clearance from a healthcare professional, or resolution of symptoms. In the prospective study, whole blood, serum and a nasopharyngeal or oropharyngeal swab were collected from each participant by mobile phlebotomists. Prospective study participants could optionally give additional blood draws and questionnaires over a 2-month period. Blood samples from the prospective study were shipped frozen or at room temperature prior to DNA extraction.

Material for sequencing was PBMCs or T cells enriched from blood (not recorded which). This TCR was recovered from a man aged 50 to 59 who had recovered from COVID-19. The V and J genes are TRBV12-3 or TRBV12-4 and TRBJ2-5; perhaps TRBD1 is the D gene, with 6 bases matching. The DNA is as follows: TGTGCCAGCAGCCTTCAGGGGGAGACCCAGTACTTC. Its coded protein is CASSLQGETQYF.